The rows below give T cell receptor beta chains drawn from one sample of a study of neurological immune-mediated disorders. From the 5' RACE reads, TCRdb called clonotypes with MiXCR, one entry per CDR3 protein. The table has more than 30,000 distinct CDR3 sequences, just under 7.5% seen once. Source material: CD4+ T cells from blood. These TCRs come from a man in his fifties or sixties in good health. The conserved cysteine and the conserved F or W are not part of the CDR3 here.

>13|TRBV5-1|TRBJ2-7
ASSQSSGQSYEQY
>17|TRBV20-1|TRBJ2-2
SARDRTSGRMRNTGELF
>14|TRBV7-3|TRBJ2-2
ASSWGLAGGTGELF
>13|TRBV5-5|TRBJ2-5
ASSWASGRPKTQY
>16|TRBV5-1|TRBJ2-5
ASSWSRLAGVSKETQY
>11|TRBV5-4|TRBJ2-3
ASRMASTDTQY
>10|TRBV20-1|TRBJ1-1
SARIPQREAF
>12|TRBV9|TRBJ2-3
ASSVEFGGDTQY
>16|TRBV4-1|TRBJ2-2
ASSQNSGQGANTGELF
>13|TRBV5-1|TRBJ2-1
ASSFGTLSYNEQF
>12|TRBV29-1|TRBJ2-5
SGGRRGVRETQY
>15|TRBV5-6|TRBJ2-2
ASSLDMWGANTGELF
>14|TRBV6-5|TRBJ2-1
ASCTGGAGSYNEQF
>10|TRBV5-1|TRBJ2-5
ASSPQEETQY
>11|TRBV12-3/TRBV12-4|.
ASSFGQSYEQY
>15|TRBV20-1|TRBJ2-1
SARDGLAGEKGNEQF
>13|TRBV18|TRBJ2-5
ASSPLLAPQETQY
>10|TRBV6-6|TRBJ2-7
AAREETYEQY
>14|TRBV5-5|TRBJ2-7
ASSLDPDVSSYEQY
>10|TRBV5-1|TRBJ1-1
ASGSGLTEAF
>13|TRBV28|TRBJ2-1
ASTPGTQLRNEQF
>15|TRBV6-6|TRBJ1-2
ASSSLRQPPPSYGYT
>11|TRBV7-2|TRBJ2-7
ASSLSHSYEQY
>11|TRBV10-3|TRBJ2-1
AISDLTSGTRI
>15|TRBV20-1|TRBJ2-7
SASRQDRGLAGVARD
>12|TRBV29-1|TRBJ1-2
SVVSGTGALGYT
>11|TRBV6-2/TRBV6-3|TRBJ2-7
ASSYRESYEQY
>14|TRBV20-1|TRBJ1-6
SARNRGSSYNSPLH
>12|TRBV6-5|TRBJ1-5
ASSSREDKRAQH
>12|TRBV30|TRBJ2-7
AWSKGTGGSEQY
>12|TRBV28|TRBJ1-4
ASGGGAGDEKLF
>15|TRBV20-1|TRBJ1-1
SAKVTGGFAPSTEAF
>13|TRBV20-1|TRBJ2-3
SAARTPRDTDTQY
>10|TRBV11-3|TRBJ2-2
ASSEQNQELF
>13|TRBV7-9|TRBJ1-2
ATIPRSGSNYGYT
>14|TRBV7-2|TRBJ2-3
ASVADHRGHTDTQY
>12|TRBV4-3|TRBJ2-7
ASSQEYRIYEQY
>13|TRBV27|TRBJ1-5
ASSGRQGGNQPQH
>19|TRBV7-2|TRBJ2-1
ASSLWLAGGSAGITYNEQF
>13|TRBV5-1|TRBJ2-1
ASSWGGASFDEQF
>11|TRBV4-3|TRBJ1-2
ASSPDRGYGYT
>15|TRBV14|TRBJ2-5
ASSQEAGGPWRETQY
>12|TRBV20-1|TRBJ1-1
SATRTGLNTEAF
>14|TRBV5-4|TRBJ2-1
ASSFLTGRLNNEQF
>14|TRBV5-1|TRBJ2-7
ASSLAGVGISYEQY
>12|TRBV28|TRBJ2-5
ASHQGGQQETQY
>15|TRBV6-4|TRBJ1-5
ASRRGSTARGCQPQH
>10|TRBV20-1|TRBJ2-1
SAGSNQWRQF
>11|TRBV2|TRBJ1-2
ASSLDRLYGYT
>14|TRBV7-9|TRBJ2-2
ASRGTGTGLTGELF
>11|TRBV20-1|TRBJ2-1
SASPARATEQF
>9|TRBV20-1|TRBJ1-3
SGEQGNTIY
>15|TRBV5-1|TRBJ2-2
ASSQIPGGTGTGELF
>9|TRBV5-1|TRBJ2-5
ASKIQETQY
>12|TRBV5-1|TRBJ2-7
ASSRGLAGYEQY
>11|TRBV12-3/TRBV12-4|TRBJ2-7
ASSSPVAYEQY
>12|TRBV28|TRBJ2-7
ASSSGQGPYEQY
>12|TRBV2|TRBJ2-7
ASSGTIADHEQY
>10|TRBV11-1|TRBJ2-1
ASRDERREQF
>11|TRBV27|TRBJ1-2
ASSFSLRYGYT